A few counts support the clone carrying this T cell receptor (beta chain). The CDR3 is 14 residues long. V lost 7 bases and J lost 4, with 16 bases in between. Germline V CDR1 and CDR2: SNHLY, FYNNEI. This sample stems from a study of T cell repertoires in cytomegalovirus infection. TCRdb reanalysed the reads using MiXCR and keeps one entry per CDR3 protein. The sample has about 140,000 distinct CDR3 sequences, 6.5% seen once. Material: PBMCs. The chain has TRBV2 and TRBJ1-2, with no clear D. The TCR comes from a human donor in good health (CMV status not recorded). Some clones in this sample may be carry-over from other donors' samples. CDR3 DNA sequence: TGTGCCAGCACGCAACCCGGGATCCTCTATGGCTACACCTTC. Residues: CASTQPGILYGYTF.